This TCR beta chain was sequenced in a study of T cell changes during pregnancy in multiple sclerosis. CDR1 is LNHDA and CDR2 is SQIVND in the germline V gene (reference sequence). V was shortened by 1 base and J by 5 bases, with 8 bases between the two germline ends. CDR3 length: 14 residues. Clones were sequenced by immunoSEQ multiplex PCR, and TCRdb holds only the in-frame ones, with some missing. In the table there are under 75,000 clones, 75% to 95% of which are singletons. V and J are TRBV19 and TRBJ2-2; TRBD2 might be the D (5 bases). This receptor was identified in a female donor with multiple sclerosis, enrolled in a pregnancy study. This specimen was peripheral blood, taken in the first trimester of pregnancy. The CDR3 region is CASSIGRSTGELFF. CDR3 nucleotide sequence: TGTGCCAGTAGTATAGGGAGGAGTACCGGGGAGCTGTTTTTT.